Described below is a single T cell receptor beta chain sequence and its context. Its antigen remains undetermined. No base quality information exists; no much larger clone differs at one position. This specimen's time point label, interpreted: 2014-2015 season, 7 days after vaccination. Adults received seasonal inactivated influenza vaccine (Fluvarix), and TCRB sequencing tracked sorted blood CD4 subsets before and after vaccination. To be eligible, subjects had to live in the community and must not have received influenza vaccine in the previous 6 months. Reasons for exclusion included contraindications to influenza vaccine, substance abuse, HIV/AIDS, active malignancy, immunomodulatory medication, and active illness such as respiratory infection. Per time point, between about 35 and 100 mL of blood was sampled. Non-naive CD4+CXCR5+PD-1+ cells were defined as circulating Tfh and were sorted into ICOS+CD38+ and ICOS-CD38- fractions. PBMC were isolated using Ficoll-Paque PLUS or SepMate separation. Before DNA was extracted, the cell subsets were sorted from PBMC using a BD FACS Aria.

These data originate in a study of follicular helper T cells after annual influenza vaccination (dated by TCRdb to 2016 to 2017). Background on the whole study: Blood was drawn on days 0, 7 and 28 after each seasonal influenza vaccination. To study recall of cTfh clones, some subjects were followed through successive annual vaccinations in the 2013-2014, 2014-2015 and 2015-2016 seasons. One week after vaccination, a second recruited cohort of roughly 12 subjects (Table S1) displayed a similar ICOS+CD38+ cTfh response. Multi-year samples were obtained from about 6 subjects, with two vaccination seasons covered for a few subjects and three seasons covered for two subjects. The 2015 samples were processed right after collection, while the 2013-2014 samples were cryopreserved. Study-wide findings and limitations: Day 7 ICOS+CD38+ clones were most often found later in ICOS-CD38- cTfh, suggesting that subset may serve as a memory reservoir. ICOS+CD38+ cTfh clonality correlated with the frequency of that population, and its change correlated with the change in circulating plasmablast frequency. With successive annual vaccinations, a recurrent oligoclonal ICOS+CD38+ cTfh response was recalled, and this response contained tetramer and AIM influenza-specific clonotypes. Because only about 10-23% of the analyzed cells gave productive TCRB sequences, there was no way to sample rare clonotypes.

The library was made by the immunoSEQ multiplex PCR assay. Adaptive Biotechnologies carried out TCRB amplification, library preparation, sequencing and preliminary bioinformatics at Survey level resolution. For TCRB sequencing, genomic DNA from sorted cTfh populations was amplified by multiplex PCR. The paper's processing steps were these. Clonality was calculated in R as 1 minus normalized Shannon entropy, and the Gini index was computed with the R package ineq. Overlap score was defined as the summed counts of shared sequences divided by the total counts of all sequences in both compared samples. Significance of shared clonotypes was assessed by Fisher's exact test, with a theoretical repertoire of 10^7 TCRB sequences assumed. This is the immuneACCESS table as TCRdb keeps it, with only in-frame sequences that have V and J called. A part of the clones is gone; compared with another copy, unresolved V genes explain less than half, and the rest is unexplained. That table is the source of V, J and clone size, and D and trimming were worked out from the DNA. This sample gives around 3,000 clones in total; roughly four fifths of them show up just once. Approximately 1.2% of the sample lies in the top ten.

The V end gives up 6 bases and the J end 3 bases, leaving 3 bases in the junction not matched to a gene. Inclusive of the bounding cysteine and phenylalanine, the CDR3 is 13 residues long. Just CDR3 DNA is preserved here, 39 bases in frame from base 1. Sequences MNHNY (CDR1) and SVGAGI (CDR2) are obtained from the germline V gene (reference sequence). Recombination linked TRBV6-6 to TRBJ2-5, and 8 junctional nucleotides match TRBD1. Material: CXCR5+ CD38- circulating T follicular helper cells from blood, obtained 7 days after influenza vaccination. What the cell subset or site label conveys for this sample: circulating Tfh, non-naive CD4+CXCR5+PD-1+ (ICOS+CD38+ or ICOS-CD38-). The receptor was derived from an adult who received the influenza vaccine. CDR3 reads: CASSGQGEETQYF. The sequenced DNA is TGTGCCAGCAGCGGACAGGGCGAAGAGACCCAGTACTTC.